This T cell receptor (beta chain) was obtained from a study of T cell responses to AZD1222 COVID-19 vaccine. Study outcomes and limitations: Researchers report vaccine-associated CD4 TCRs spanning spike, with dominance at 160-218 and 743-854. In a largely white British group with more females than males, clonal diversity was possibly underestimated.

Second-dose recipients at about 4 or about 12 weeks were treated as one pooled group. Some clones are missing from TCRdb's copy, which holds only in-frame ones; the method was immunoSEQ multiplex PCR. The sample yields 85,000 to 95,000 clones, approximately 91% seen once. For this clone: Its target is not known.

The V end was cut by 1 base, the J end by 13 bases, with 20 bases between. The CDR3 consists of 14 residues. Germline V gene lookup returns CDR1 SGHNT and CDR2 YYREEE (reference sequence). The receptor comes from an adult who received the AZD1222 COVID-19 vaccine. The V call is TRBV5-4, the J call TRBJ1-2, with D possibly TRBD1 on 5 matching bases. The starting material was peripheral blood, obtained 28 days after the second AZD1222 dose. The CDR3 DNA follows: TGTGCCAGCAGCTTGATCTCCGGGACCGCTGTTCCCACCTTC. This codes for CASSLISGTAVPTF.